Listed here are 28 T cell receptor beta chains from one sample, sequenced in a study of shared clonotypes between healthy human individuals. CD45RO negativity and positive selection for CCR7 defined naive CD8 cells, a population that excluded terminally differentiated effector memory CD45RA+ cells. Sequencing was performed with immunoSEQ multiplex PCR; in TCRdb, only in-frame clones are kept and a portion is missing. Among roughly 2,000,000 clones listed, about 95% were seen once. The sample consisted of naive CD8+ T cells sorted from blood. The source is a man between 18 and 35 years old in good health.

This clone was detected only once. The chain has TRBV11-2 and TRBJ2-7; TRBD2 might be the D (6 bases). The CDR3 consists of 14 residues. Germline CDR1 SGHAT, CDR2 FQNNGV. Deletions cut 1 base from V and 3 bases from J, with 10 bases between. CDR3 sequence: CASSLVTSIYEQYF. For the CDR3, the DNA is TGTGCCAGCAGCTTAGTAACTAGCATCTACGAGCAGTACTTC.

This rearrangement joins TRBV6-6 to TRBJ2-7; TRBD2 might be the D (5 bases). CDR1 MNHNY and CDR2 SVGAGI come from the germline V gene (reference sequence). The V end lost 7 bases, the J end lost 7 bases, and 14 bases lay between the germline ends. The CDR3 extends over 12 amino acids. The CDR3 DNA reads TGTGCCAGCACCCTCAACCCGGGAGAGCAGTACTTC. This codes for CASTLNPGEQYF.

This clone was counted between two and nine times. The chain links TRBV11-2 to TRBJ1-6, with D unresolved. Trimming removed 1 base at V and 10 bases at J, with 5 bases between. The CDR3 extends over 12 amino acids. Looked up from germline, CDR1 is SGHAT and CDR2 is FQNNGV. CDR3 in amino acids: CASSLVRSPLHF. CDR3 coding DNA: TGTGCCAGCAGCTTAGTTCGCTCACCCCTCCACTTT.

This clone was observed a single time. A junction boundary mismatches the germline segment, possibly from a read error. The rearrangement links TRBV6-4 to TRBJ2-3; no clear D gene. Looked up from germline, CDR1 is MRHNA and CDR2 is SNTAGT. This CDR3 has 13 residues. The CDR3 is CKKSKSVGDTQYF. As DNA, the CDR3 is TGCAAAAAAAGTAAGTCGGTCGGAGATACGCAGTATTTT.

The V gene is TRBV11-3, the J gene TRBJ2-5, with D perhaps matching TRBD2 (5 bases). Trimming cost V 3 bases and J 1 base, with 12 bases left between them. The CDR3 has 15 residues. The germline gives CDR1 SGHNT, CDR2 YENEEA. In DNA, the CDR3 is TGTGCCAGCAGCTTCCCCCCGGGGTCCCAAGAGACCCAGTACTTC. Encoded protein: CASSFPPGSQETQYF.

The chain joins TRBV15 to TRBJ2-1; tentatively, D is TRBD1 or TRBD2 (5 bases each). The V gene's germline CDR1 is LNHNV and CDR2 YYDKDF (reference sequence). There are 13 residues in the CDR3. The V end lost 8 bases, the J end lost 0 bases, and 8 bases lay between the germline ends. The CDR3 loop is CATGTNSYNEQFF. CDR3 nucleotide sequence: TGTGCCACCGGGACGAACTCCTACAATGAGCAGTTCTTC.

The chain has TRBV28 and TRBJ2-7; the match to TRBD2 covers 13 bases. The junction had 0 bases not matched to a gene; V was cut back by 2 bases and J by 5 bases. This CDR3 is built from 14 residues. Germline lookup yields CDR1 MDHEN and CDR2 SYDVKM. The CDR3 reads CASSLTSGGDEQYF. In DNA, the CDR3 is TGTGCCAGCAGTTTAACTAGCGGGGGGGACGAGCAGTACTTC.

The J gene is TRBJ1-2, the V gene TRBV19; 8 bases are a match to TRBD1. The germline gives CDR1 LNHDA, CDR2 SQIVND (reference sequence). This CDR3 has 14 residues. Unmatched junction bases numbered 6, after V lost 5 bases and J lost 4 bases. Written as DNA, the CDR3 is TGTGCCAGTAGTGATATCGGGACAGGCTATGGCTACACCTTC. The encoded protein is CASSDIGTGYGYTF.

The DNA for the CDR3 is TGTGCCATCCGGGATGAGGGCACTCGTGGGGGGGAGCTGTTTTTT. This gives the protein CAIRDEGTRGGELFF. The chain has TRBV10-3 and TRBJ2-2, with D possibly being TRBD2 (5 bases). Germline assignment: CDR1 ENHRY and CDR2 SYGVKD. The CDR3 covers 15 residues. Deletions cut 8 bases from V and 8 bases from J, with 21 bases between.

The rearrangement joins TRBV30 to TRBJ1-4; D uncertain. This CDR3 region has 12 residues. Per the germline V gene, CDR1 is GTSNPN and CDR2 is SVGIG (reference sequence). Between the trimmed V and J ends, which lost 2 bases and 4 bases, there was a span of 5 bases. The CDR3 DNA reads as TGTGCCTGGAGTACGGTTAATGAAAAACTGTTTTTT. Its protein product is CAWSTVNEKLFF.

The rearrangement links TRBV4-3 to TRBJ2-7; TRBD1 agrees at 9 bases. Germline CDR1 and CDR2: LGHNA and YSLEER. After removal of 0 bases from V and 4 bases from J, the junction contained 10 bases not matched to a gene. This CDR3 is 17 amino acids long. The DNA of the CDR3 is TGCGCCAGCAGCCAAGATGCTTGGACAGGGGCCCCATACGAGCAGTACTTC. Protein sequence: CASSQDAWTGAPYEQYF.

This chain uses TRBV11-2 with TRBJ2-7, with D uncertain. V dropped 5 bases and J dropped 3 bases, with 14 bases sitting between them. Germline loops: CDR1 SGHAT, CDR2 FQNNGV. This CDR3 region has 14 residues. The CDR3 loop reads CASSPLVTLYEQYF. The CDR3 bases are TGTGCCAGCAGCCCCCTAGTAACCCTCTACGAGCAGTACTTC.

The chain carries TRBV4-3 and TRBJ1-1; D unclear. CDR3 length: 13 residues. Per germline, CDR1 LGHNA and CDR2 YSLEER. V gave up 0 bases and J gave up 7 bases, with 9 bases separating them. CDR3 sequence: CASSQDLEVEAFF. In nucleotides, the CDR3 is TGCGCCAGCAGCCAAGATTTAGAGGTTGAAGCTTTCTTT.

The V gene is TRBV27, the J gene TRBJ2-7; 7 nucleotides agree with TRBD1. V lost 6 bases and J lost 1; bases outside the gene matches: 12. The CDR3 runs to 16 residues. Germline V gene sequence: CDR1 MNHEY, CDR2 SMNVEV (reference sequence). Here the CDR3 DNA reads TGTGCCAGCAGCCTCAACCAGGGGGAATTATCCTACGAGCAGTACTTC. It codes for CASSLNQGELSYEQYF.

The chain uses TRBV19 and TRBJ2-2, with D unclear. The germline V gene has CDR1 LNHDA and CDR2 SQIVND (reference sequence). This CDR3 is 15 amino acids long. The V end was cut by 2 bases, the J end by 5 bases, with 12 bases between. CDR3 amino acids: CASSIPRKTTGELFF. CDR3 in DNA: TGTGCCAGTAGTATACCCCGTAAAACTACCGGGGAGCTGTTTTTT.

The chain employs TRBV10-3 and TRBJ2-1; D not resolved. CDR1 and CDR2 (germline): ENHRY, SYGVKD. V was trimmed by 6 bases and J by 0 bases, leaving 9 bases between them. The CDR3 sequence is 14 residues long. CDR3 residues: CAISQESSYNEQFF. The DNA for the CDR3 is TGTGCCATCAGCCAGGAGAGCTCCTACAATGAGCAGTTCTTC.

With respect to this clone: The junction departs from the called germline gene at one end, perhaps through a read error. This specimen includes other DNA sequences encoding the same CDR3. The chain links TRBV6-1 to TRBJ2-7; D is uncertain. Germline-derived CDR1 and CDR2 are MNHNS and SASEGT. This CDR3 spans 13 amino acids. CDR3 sequence: CASSDDGSFEQYF. CDR3 nucleotides: TGCGCCAGCAGTGATGACGGGTCCTTCGAGCAGTACTTC.

This clone was recorded once. The CDR3 nucleotides are TGTGCCAGCAGTGAAAGGTGGGCGGCCTACGAGCAGTACTTC. As protein: CASSERWAAYEQYF. This chain uses TRBV6-1 with TRBJ2-7; D unresolved. Germline values: CDR1 MNHNS, CDR2 SASEGT. The CDR3 loop spans 14 amino acids. The germline V and J ends were trimmed by 2 bases and 2 bases, with 10 bases remaining between them.

V gene TRBV21-1 combines with J gene TRBJ1-5. TRBV21-1 is assigned pseudogene status. The CDR3 contains 15 residues. CDR3 amino acids: CASSYPKGLVEPQHF. In DNA, the CDR3 is TGTGCCAGCAGCTACCCAAAGGGTCTAGTAGAGCCCCAGCATTTT.

The chain links TRBV13 to TRBJ2-3, with TRBD2 matching 13 bases. Trimming at V came to 5 bases and at J to 4 bases, leaving 9 bases not matched to a gene. Germline lookup yields CDR1 PRHDT and CDR2 FYEKMQ (reference sequence). CDR3 length equals 17 residues. The CDR3 here is CASSERTSGSSADTQYF. The CDR3 bases are TGTGCCAGCAGCGAGCGGACTAGCGGGAGTTCGGCAGATACGCAGTATTTT.

The chain couples TRBV29-1 to TRBJ1-3; D remains ambiguous. The CDR3 consists of 12 residues. In germline, CDR1 is SQVTM, CDR2 ANQGSEA. With 6 bases removed from V and 4 bases from J, the gap between germline ends came to 10 bases. Here the CDR3 reads CSVEVEGNTIYF. The CDR3 nucleotides are TGCAGCGTCGAGGTGGAGGGAAACACCATATATTTT.

The chain links TRBV11-2 to TRBJ2-5; 11 bases match TRBD2. The CDR3 extends over 17 amino acids. V trimming: 3 bases; J trimming: 2 bases; junction bases outside the gene matches: 8. Germline V gives CDR1 SGHAT, CDR2 FQNNGV. CDR3 nucleotides: TGTGCCAGCAGCTTCGGACTAGCGGGCCCCCTTCAAGAGACCCAGTACTTC. It codes for CASSFGLAGPLQETQYF.

A note on this clone: Other DNA variants within this sample encode the same CDR3. This chain links TRBV19 with TRBJ1-1; D unresolved. V lost 2 bases and J lost 1, with 5 bases in between. This CDR3 comprises 13 residues. Germline V gives CDR1 LNHDA, CDR2 SQIVND (reference sequence). The DNA of the CDR3 is TGTGCCAGTAGTATACTAGGGAACACTGAAGCTTTCTTT. This sequence encodes CASSILGNTEAFF.

This clone showed up just once. The rearrangement uses TRBV11-2 and TRBJ1-2, with 9 nucleotides matching TRBD1. With 5 bases clipped from V and 5 bases from J, the junction kept 12 bases outside the gene matches. This CDR3 region has 16 residues. CDR1 and CDR2 (germline): SGHAT, FQNNGV. The CDR3: CASSLLRDRDRYGYTF. The CDR3 DNA is TGTGCCAGCAGCCTTCTTCGGGACAGGGACCGTTATGGCTACACCTTC.

As to this clone: This same CDR3 is encoded by further DNA sequences in the sample. In nucleotides, the CDR3 is TGTGCCAGCAGCTTAACCGGGAACACTGAAGCTTTCTTT. Translated: CASSLTGNTEAFF. This chain joins TRBV11-2 and TRBJ1-1; D uncertain. Germline V gene lookup returns CDR1 SGHAT and CDR2 FQNNGV. The CDR3 extends over 13 amino acids. The V and J ends lost 2 bases and 1 base respectively, with 5 bases between them.

The V call is TRBV11-2, the J call TRBJ2-1, with D possibly matching TRBD2 (6 bases). CDR1 SGHAT and CDR2 FQNNGV come from the germline V gene. CDR3 length equals 16 residues. The V end was cut by 1 base, the J end by 4 bases, with 14 bases between. This CDR3 is CASSLAPGELYNEQFF. CDR3 sequence (DNA): TGTGCCAGCAGCTTAGCTCCGGGAGAACTTTACAATGAGCAGTTCTTC.

The gene calls are TRBV28 and TRBJ1-4; D uncertain. Germline CDR1 MDHEN, CDR2 SYDVKM. CDR3 length equals 13 residues. V was shortened by 8 bases and J by 6 bases, with 13 bases between the two germline ends. The CDR3 DNA sequence: TGTGCCAGCGCCGACCCCGCAGATGAAAAACTGTTTTTT. Protein: CASADPADEKLFF.

The chain uses TRBV6-5 and TRBJ2-7; D may be TRBD2 (5 bases). The V and J ends lost 0 bases and 3 bases respectively, with 9 bases between them. Germline CDR1 and CDR2: MNHEY and SVGAGI. This CDR3 region has 14 residues. The CDR3 protein is CASSYSDGVYEQYF. The CDR3 DNA follows: TGTGCCAGCAGTTACTCGGACGGGGTCTACGAGCAGTACTTC.